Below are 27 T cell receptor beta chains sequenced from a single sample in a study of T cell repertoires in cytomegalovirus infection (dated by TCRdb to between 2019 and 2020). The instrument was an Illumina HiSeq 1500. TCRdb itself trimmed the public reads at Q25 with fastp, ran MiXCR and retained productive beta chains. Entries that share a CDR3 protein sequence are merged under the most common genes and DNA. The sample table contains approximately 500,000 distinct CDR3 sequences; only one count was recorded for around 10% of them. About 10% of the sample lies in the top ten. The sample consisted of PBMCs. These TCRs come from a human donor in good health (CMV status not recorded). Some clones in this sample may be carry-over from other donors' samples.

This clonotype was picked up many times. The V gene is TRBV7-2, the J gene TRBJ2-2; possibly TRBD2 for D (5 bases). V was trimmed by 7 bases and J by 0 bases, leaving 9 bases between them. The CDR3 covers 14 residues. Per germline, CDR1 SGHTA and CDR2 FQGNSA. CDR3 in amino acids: CASTRTSNTGELFF. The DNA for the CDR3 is TGTGCCAGCACCAGGACTTCGAACACCGGGGAGCTGTTTTTT. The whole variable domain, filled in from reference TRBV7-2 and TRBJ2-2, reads GAGVSQSPSNKVTEKGKDVELRCDPISGHTALYWYRQSLGQGLEFLIYFQGNSAPDKSGLPSDRFSAERTGGSVSTLTIQRTQQEDSAVYLCASTRTSNTGELFFGEGSRLTVL.

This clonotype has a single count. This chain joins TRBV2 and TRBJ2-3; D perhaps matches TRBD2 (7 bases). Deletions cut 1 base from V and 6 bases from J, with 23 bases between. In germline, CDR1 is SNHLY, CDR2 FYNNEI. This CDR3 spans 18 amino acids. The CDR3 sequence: CASSEVGGARLYGDTQYF. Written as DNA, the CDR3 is TGTGCCAGCAGTGAAGTTGGGGGGGCACGATTGTATGGGGATACGCAGTATTTT.

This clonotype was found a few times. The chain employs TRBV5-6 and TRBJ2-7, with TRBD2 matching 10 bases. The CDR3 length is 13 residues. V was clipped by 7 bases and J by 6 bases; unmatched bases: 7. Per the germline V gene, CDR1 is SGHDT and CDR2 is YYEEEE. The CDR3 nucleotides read TGTGCCAGCGGAGCGGGAGGGCCGCGCGAGCAGTACTTC. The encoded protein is CASGAGGPREQYF.

As DNA, the CDR3 is TGTGCCAGCACCCCGACAGGTCGAAATGAGCAGTTCTTC. This translates into CASTPTGRNEQFF. The chain carries TRBV5-6 and TRBJ2-1; tentatively, D is TRBD1 (6 bases). Germline V gene sequence: CDR1 SGHDT, CDR2 YYEEEE. Trimming took 6 bases from V and 7 from J, leaving 14 bases between them. This CDR3 region has 13 residues.

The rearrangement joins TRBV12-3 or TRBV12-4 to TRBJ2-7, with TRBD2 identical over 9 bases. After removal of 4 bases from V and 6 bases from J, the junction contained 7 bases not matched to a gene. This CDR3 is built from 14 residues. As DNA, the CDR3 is TGTGCCAGCAGTTCGGGACTAGCTTTCGGCGAGCAGTACTTC. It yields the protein CASSSGLAFGEQYF.

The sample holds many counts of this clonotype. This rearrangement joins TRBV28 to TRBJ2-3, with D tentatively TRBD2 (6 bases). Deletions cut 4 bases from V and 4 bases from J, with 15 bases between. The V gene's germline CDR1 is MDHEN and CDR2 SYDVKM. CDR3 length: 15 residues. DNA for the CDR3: TGTGCCAGCAGTTCTTCTGGAGTAGCGGCAGATACGCAGTATTTT. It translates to CASSSSGVAADTQYF.

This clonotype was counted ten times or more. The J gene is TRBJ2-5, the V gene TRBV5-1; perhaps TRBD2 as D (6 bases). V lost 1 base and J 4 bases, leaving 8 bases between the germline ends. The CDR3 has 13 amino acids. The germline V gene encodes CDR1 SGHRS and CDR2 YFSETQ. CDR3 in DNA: TGCGCCAGCAGCTTGAGGACTATAGAGACCCAGTACTTC. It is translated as CASSLRTIETQYF.

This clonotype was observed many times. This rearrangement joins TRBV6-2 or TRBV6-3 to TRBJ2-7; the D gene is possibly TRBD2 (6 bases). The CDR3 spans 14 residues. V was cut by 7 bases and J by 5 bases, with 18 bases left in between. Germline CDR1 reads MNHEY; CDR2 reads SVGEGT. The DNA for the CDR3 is TGTGCCAGCAATCCTGGTCCGGAGGGCGACGAGCAGTACTTC. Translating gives CASNPGPEGDEQYF.

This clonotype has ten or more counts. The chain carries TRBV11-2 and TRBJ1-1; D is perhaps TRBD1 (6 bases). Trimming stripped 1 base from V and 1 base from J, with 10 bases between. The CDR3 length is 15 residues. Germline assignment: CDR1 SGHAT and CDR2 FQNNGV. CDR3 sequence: CASSLGGHSNTEAFF. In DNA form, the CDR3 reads TGTGCCAGCAGCTTAGGGGGACACTCGAACACTGAAGCTTTCTTT.

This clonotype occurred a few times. The CDR3 region has the DNA TGTGCCAGCAGAAAGGACTATACCACCTACAATGAGCAGTTCTTC. Its protein product is CASRKDYTTYNEQFF. The chain joins TRBV2 to TRBJ2-1, with a tentative D call TRBD2 (6 bases). V dropped 6 bases and J dropped 2 bases, with 14 bases sitting between them. CDR3 length equals 15 residues. CDR1 is SNHLY, CDR2 FYNNEI, per germline.

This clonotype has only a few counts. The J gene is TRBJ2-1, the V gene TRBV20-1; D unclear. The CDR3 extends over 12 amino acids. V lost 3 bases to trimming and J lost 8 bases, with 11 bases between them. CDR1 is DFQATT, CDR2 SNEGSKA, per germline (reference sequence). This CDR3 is CSASRREDEQFF. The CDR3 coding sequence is TGCAGTGCTAGCCGCCGAGAGGATGAGCAGTTCTTC.

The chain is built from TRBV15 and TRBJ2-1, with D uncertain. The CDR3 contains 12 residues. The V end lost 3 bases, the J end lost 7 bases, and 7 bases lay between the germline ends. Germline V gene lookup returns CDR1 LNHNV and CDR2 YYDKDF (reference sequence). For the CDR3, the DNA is TGTGCCACCAGCAGCACTCAGAATGAGCAGTTCTTC. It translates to CATSSTQNEQFF.

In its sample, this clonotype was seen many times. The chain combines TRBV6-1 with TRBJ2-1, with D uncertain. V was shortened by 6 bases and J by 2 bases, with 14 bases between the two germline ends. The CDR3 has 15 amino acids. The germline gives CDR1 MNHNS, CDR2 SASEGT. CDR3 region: CASSLELSTYNEQFF. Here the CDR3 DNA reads TGTGCCAGCAGCCTTGAACTGAGTACCTACAATGAGCAGTTCTTC.

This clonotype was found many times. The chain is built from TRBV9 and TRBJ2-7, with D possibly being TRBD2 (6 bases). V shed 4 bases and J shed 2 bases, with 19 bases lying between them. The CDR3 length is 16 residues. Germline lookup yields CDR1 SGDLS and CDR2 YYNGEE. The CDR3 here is CASSPSSKGLPYEQYF. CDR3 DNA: TGTGCCAGCAGCCCGTCGTCAAAGGGACTTCCCTACGAGCAGTACTTC.

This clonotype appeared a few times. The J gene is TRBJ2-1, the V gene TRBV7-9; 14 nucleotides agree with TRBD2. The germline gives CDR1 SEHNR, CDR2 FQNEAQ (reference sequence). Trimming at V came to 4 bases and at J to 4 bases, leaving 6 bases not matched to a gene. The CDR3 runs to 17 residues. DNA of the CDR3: TGTGCCAGCAGCTCAGGACTAGCGGGGGGCCGTTACAATGAGCAGTTCTTC. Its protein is CASSSGLAGGRYNEQFF.

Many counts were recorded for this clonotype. The CDR3 sequence: CASSLDLRLAGSNEQFF. CDR3 nucleotides: TGTGCCAGCAGCTTAGATCTTCGTCTAGCGGGATCCAATGAGCAGTTCTTC. The chain combines TRBV7-6 with TRBJ2-1, with 9 bases lining up with TRBD2. The CDR3 sequence is 17 residues long. The germline V gene has CDR1 SGHVS and CDR2 FNYEAQ. V shed 1 base and J 6 bases; nucleotides not matched to a gene: 10. The entire variable domain, with the rest obtained from reference TRBV7-6 and TRBJ2-1, is as follows: GAGVSQSPRYKVTKRGQDVALRCDPISGHVSLYWYRQALGQGPEFLTYFNYEAQQDKSGLPNDRFSAERPEGSISTLTIQRTEQRDSAMYRCASSLDLRLAGSNEQFFGPGTRLTVL.

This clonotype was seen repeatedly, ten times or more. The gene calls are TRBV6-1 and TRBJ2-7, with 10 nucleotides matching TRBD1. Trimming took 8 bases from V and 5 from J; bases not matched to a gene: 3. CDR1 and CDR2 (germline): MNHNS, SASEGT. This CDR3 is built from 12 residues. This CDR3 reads CASQDRGNEQYF. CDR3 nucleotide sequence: TGTGCCAGCCAGGACAGGGGGAACGAGCAGTACTTC.

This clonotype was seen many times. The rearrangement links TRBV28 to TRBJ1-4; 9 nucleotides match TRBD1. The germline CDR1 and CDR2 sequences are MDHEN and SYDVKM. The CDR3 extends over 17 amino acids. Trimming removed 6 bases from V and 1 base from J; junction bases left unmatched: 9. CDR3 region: CASRIQGARKTNEKLFF. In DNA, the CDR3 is TGTGCCAGCAGGATACAGGGGGCGCGTAAAACTAATGAAAAACTGTTTTTT.

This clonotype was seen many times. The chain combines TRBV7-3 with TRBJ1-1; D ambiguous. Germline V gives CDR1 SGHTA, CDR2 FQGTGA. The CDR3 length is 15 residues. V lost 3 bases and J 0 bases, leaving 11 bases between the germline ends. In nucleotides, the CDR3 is TGTGCCAGCAGCTTGGCCCAAACATTGAACACTGAAGCTTTCTTT. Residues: CASSLAQTLNTEAFF.

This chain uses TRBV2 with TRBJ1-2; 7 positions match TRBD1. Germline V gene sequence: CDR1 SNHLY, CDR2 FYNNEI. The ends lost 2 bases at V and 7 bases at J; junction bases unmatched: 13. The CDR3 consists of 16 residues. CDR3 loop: CASSEYTTGSKSGYTF. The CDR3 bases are TGTGCCAGCAGTGAATATACGACAGGGTCTAAGTCTGGCTACACCTTC.

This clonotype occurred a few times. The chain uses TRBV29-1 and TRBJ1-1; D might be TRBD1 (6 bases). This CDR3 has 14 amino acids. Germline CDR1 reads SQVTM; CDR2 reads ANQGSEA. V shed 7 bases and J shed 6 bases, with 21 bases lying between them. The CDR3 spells CSARADSESPEAFF. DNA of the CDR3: TGCAGCGCCCGAGCGGACAGCGAGTCTCCTGAAGCTTTCTTT.

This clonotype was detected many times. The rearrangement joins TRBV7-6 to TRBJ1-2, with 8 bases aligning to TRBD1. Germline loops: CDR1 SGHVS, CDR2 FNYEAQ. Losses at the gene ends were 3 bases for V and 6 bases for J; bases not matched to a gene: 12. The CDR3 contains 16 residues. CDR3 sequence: CASSFGAAGGEDGYTF. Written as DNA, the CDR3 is TGTGCCAGCAGCTTCGGTGCAGCAGGGGGCGAGGATGGCTACACCTTC.

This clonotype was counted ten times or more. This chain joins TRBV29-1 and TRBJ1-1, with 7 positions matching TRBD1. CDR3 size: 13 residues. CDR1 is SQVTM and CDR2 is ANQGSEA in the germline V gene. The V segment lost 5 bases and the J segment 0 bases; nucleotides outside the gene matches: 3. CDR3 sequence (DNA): TGCAGCGTTCAGGGGGTCATGAACACTGAAGCTTTCTTT. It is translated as CSVQGVMNTEAFF.

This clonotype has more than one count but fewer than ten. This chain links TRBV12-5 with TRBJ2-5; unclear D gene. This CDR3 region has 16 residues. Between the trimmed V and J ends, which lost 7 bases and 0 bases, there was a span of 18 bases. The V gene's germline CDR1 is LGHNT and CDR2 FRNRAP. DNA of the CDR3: TGTGCTAGTGCCAAGGGCATGTACAGTAACCAAGAGACCCAGTACTTC. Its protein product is CASAKGMYSNQETQYF. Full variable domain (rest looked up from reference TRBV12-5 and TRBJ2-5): DARVTQTPRHKVTEMGQEVTMRCQPILGHNTVFWYRQTMMQGLELLAYFRNRAPLDDSGMPKDRFSAEMPDATLATLKIQPSEPRDSAVYFCASAKGMYSNQETQYFGPGTRLLVL.

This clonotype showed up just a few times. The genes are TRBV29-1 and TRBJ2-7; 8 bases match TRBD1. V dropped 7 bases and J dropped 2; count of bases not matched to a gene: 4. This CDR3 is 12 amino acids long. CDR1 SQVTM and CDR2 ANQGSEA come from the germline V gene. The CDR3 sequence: CSGGQAPYEQYF. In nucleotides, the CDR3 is TGCAGCGGGGGACAGGCTCCCTACGAGCAGTACTTC.

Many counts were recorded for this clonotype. The CDR3 coding sequence is TGTGCCAGCAGCCTCACAAAGCGAGCACCTGGAGCTTTCTTT. Translating it yields CASSLTKRAPGAFF. V and J are TRBV4-2 and TRBJ1-1, with unresolved D. Deletions cut 4 bases from V and 10 bases from J, with 19 bases between. Germline V lookup: CDR1 LGHNA, CDR2 YNFKEQ. The CDR3 spans 14 residues.

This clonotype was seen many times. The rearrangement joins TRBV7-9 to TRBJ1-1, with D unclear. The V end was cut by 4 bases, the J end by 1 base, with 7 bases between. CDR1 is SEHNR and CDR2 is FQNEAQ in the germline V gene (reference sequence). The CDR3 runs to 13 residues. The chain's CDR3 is CASSSSRNTEAFF. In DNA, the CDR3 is TGTGCCAGCAGCTCATCGAGGAACACTGAAGCTTTCTTT.